These 32 T cell receptor beta chains came from one sample sequenced in a study of blood T cell repertoires in COVID-19. The assay was immunoSEQ multiplex PCR, and TCRdb's table has in-frame clones only and misses some. Here the sample spans around 180,000 clones, about 83% being singletons. Material: peripheral blood. Source of these receptors: a human donor in a cohort sampled during active COVID-19.

V is TRBV14 and J is TRBJ2-4; D may be TRBD1 (6 bases). This CDR3 spans 16 amino acids. The ends were cut back, 2 bases at V and 0 bases at J, with 11 bases in the middle. Germline V gives CDR1 SGHDN, CDR2 FVKESK. The CDR3, as DNA: TGTGCCAGCAGCCAACAACAGGGAGTAGCCAAAAACATTCAGTACTTC. Translating gives CASSQQQGVAKNIQYF.

This clone was found a few times. This chain connects TRBV28 to TRBJ2-2, with 12 bases that match TRBD2. CDR3 length: 15 amino acids. Germline V CDR1 and CDR2: MDHEN, SYDVKM. Trimming took 7 bases from V and 5 from J; bases not matched to a gene: 5. The CDR3 protein is CASITGTSGTGELFF. CDR3 in DNA: TGTGCCAGCATCACCGGGACTAGCGGGACCGGGGAGCTGTTTTTT.

The J gene is TRBJ2-4, the V gene TRBV7-2, with TRBD2 identical over 7 bases. This CDR3 is built from 16 residues. After removal of 5 bases from V and 7 bases from J, the junction contained 14 bases not matched to a gene. Germline assignment: CDR1 SGHTA and CDR2 FQGNSA. CDR3: CASSPEGWGGRNIQYF. The CDR3 nucleotides read TGTGCCAGCAGCCCTGAAGGGTGGGGGGGGAGGAACATTCAGTACTTC.

The chain uses TRBV18 and TRBJ2-2; TRBD1 might be the D (6 bases). V was shortened by 1 base and J by 4 bases, with 10 bases between the two germline ends. Per germline, CDR1 KGHSH and CDR2 LQKENI. The CDR3 covers 15 residues. This chain's CDR3 is CASSPRQDVTGELFF. The CDR3 nucleotides read TGTGCCAGCTCACCACGACAGGATGTCACCGGGGAGCTGTTTTTT.

The V and J genes are TRBV5-6 and TRBJ2-3; perhaps TRBD2 as D (5 bases). This CDR3 is 13 amino acids long. The V and J ends lost 4 bases and 4 bases respectively, with 10 bases between them. The V gene's germline CDR1 is SGHDT and CDR2 YYEEEE. The CDR3 sequence is CASSKRGADTQYF. CDR3 bases: TGTGCCAGCAGCAAACGGGGAGCAGATACGCAGTATTTT.

This clone has a handful of counts. In DNA form, the CDR3 reads TGTGCCAGCAGCCTAGGGACTAGCGGAGGGGATGAGCAGTTCTTC. Protein: CASSLGTSGGDEQFF. This chain uses TRBV5-8 with TRBJ2-1; 11 positions agree with TRBD2. Losses at the gene ends were 4 bases for V and 8 bases for J; bases not matched to a gene: 8. The CDR3 runs to 15 residues. The germline gives CDR1 SGHTS, CDR2 YDEGEE.

The genes are TRBV1 and TRBJ2-5; the table names TRBD2, a call not compared with the DNA. TRBV1 is designated a pseudogene. The CDR3 has 15 amino acids. This chain's CDR3 is CTSSQGGGPLKTQYF. DNA for the CDR3: TGCACCAGCAGCCAGGGGGGAGGGCCCCTGAAGACCCAGTACTTC.

This clone was found many times. This chain connects TRBV7-9 to TRBJ2-2; D is possibly TRBD1 (5 bases). The CDR3 runs 15 residues. Germline CDR1 is SEHNR and CDR2 is FQNEAQ (reference sequence). V was trimmed by 4 bases and J by 5 bases, leaving 14 bases between them. The CDR3, as DNA: TGTGCCAGCAGCTATGGCAGGGAAGATACCGGGGAGCTGTTTTTT. Translation gives CASSYGREDTGELFF. Based on the CDR3 plus reference TRBV7-9 and TRBJ2-2, the full variable domain is DTGVSQNPRHKITKRGQNVTFRCDPISEHNRLYWYRQTLGQGPEFLTYFQNEAQLEKSRLLSDRFSAERPKGSFSTLEIQRTEQGDSAMYLCASSYGREDTGELFFGEGSRLTVL.

The rearrangement uses TRBV10-3 and TRBJ2-7; D may be TRBD2 (6 bases). Germline CDR1 is ENHRY and CDR2 is SYGVKD. The CDR3 sequence is 15 residues long. With 0 bases removed from V and 3 bases from J, the gap between germline ends came to 12 bases. Here the CDR3 reads CAISESGLEIYEQYF. DNA for the CDR3: TGTGCCATCAGTGAGTCGGGACTCGAGATCTACGAGCAGTACTTC.

V gene TRBV12-3 or TRBV12-4 combines with J gene TRBJ2-7, with D perhaps matching TRBD1 (6 bases). Trimming removed 5 bases at V and 5 bases at J, with 10 bases between. The CDR3 contains 12 residues. DNA for the CDR3: TGTGCCAGCAGTAATACAGGGAACGAGCAGTACTTC. Translated, it gives CASSNTGNEQYF.

The V call is TRBV7-9, the J call TRBJ2-1; 11 nucleotides line up with TRBD1. Germline loops: CDR1 SEHNR, CDR2 FQNEAQ (reference sequence). The CDR3 totals 15 residues. Unmatched junction bases numbered 2, after V lost 3 bases and J lost 4 bases. The CDR3 nucleotides read TGTGCCAGCAGCTTCGGGACAGGGGGGTACAATGAGCAGTTCTTC. Its translation is CASSFGTGGYNEQFF.

This chain uses TRBV6-7 with TRBJ2-3, with 7 bases lining up with TRBD1. TRBV6-7 is an ORF, with its function uncertain. The CDR3 totals 15 residues. The trim removed 6 bases at V and 1 base at J, leaving 7 bases unmatched. CDR3 region: CASSPSGTGTDTQYF. Here the CDR3 DNA reads TGTGCCAGCAGCCCTTCCGGGACAGGCACAGATACGCAGTATTTT.

V is TRBV7-9 and J is TRBJ2-1; tentatively, D is TRBD1 (6 bases). The germline V and J ends were trimmed by 5 bases and 0 bases, with 14 bases remaining between them. This CDR3 is built from 16 residues. The V gene's germline CDR1 is SEHNR and CDR2 FQNEAQ (reference sequence). This chain's CDR3 is CASSPPGRGSYNEQFF. Written as DNA, the CDR3 is TGTGCCAGCAGCCCGCCGGGCAGGGGCTCCTACAATGAGCAGTTCTTC.

This clone was recorded a few times. This rearrangement joins TRBV28 to TRBJ1-5, with 7 bases aligning to TRBD1. The CDR3 is 15 residues long. Germline V gene lookup returns CDR1 MDHEN and CDR2 SYDVKM. V lost 3 bases to trimming and J lost 5 bases; unmatched junction nucleotides: 7. Here the CDR3 reads CASSFPTGPHQPQHF. The CDR3 DNA reads TGTGCCAGCAGTTTTCCGACAGGGCCTCATCAGCCCCAGCATTTT. The full variable domain, its missing parts supplied by reference TRBV28 and TRBJ1-5, is DVKVTQSSRYLVKRTGEKVFLECVQDMDHENMFWYRQDPGLGLRLIYFSYDVKMKEKGDIPEGYSVSREKKERFSLILESASTNQTSMYLCASSFPTGPHQPQHFGDGTRLSIL.

The CDR3 nucleotides read TGTGCCAGCATCATAGAAGACGGGACACCCGACCCGAACACTGAAGCTTTCTTT. This codes for CASIIEDGTPDPNTEAFF. V gene TRBV11-3 combines with J gene TRBJ1-1; tentatively, D is TRBD1 (6 bases). Deletions cut 7 bases from V and 1 base from J, with 25 bases between. The CDR3 is 18 amino acids. Germline loops: CDR1 SGHNT, CDR2 YENEEA.

The chain carries TRBV7-2 and TRBJ2-7, with 10 bases identical to TRBD1. The CDR3 totals 14 residues. V lost 5 bases to trimming and J lost 8 bases; unmatched junction nucleotides: 9. Germline CDR1 and CDR2: SGHTA and FQGNSA. The CDR3 coding sequence is TGTGCCAGCAGCCACGGAGGGACAGGGGTCAAGCAGTACTTC. Translation: CASSHGGTGVKQYF.

This chain uses TRBV5-4 with TRBJ2-1; D is unclear. CDR1 and CDR2 from the germline V gene are SGHNT and YYREEE (reference sequence). The length of the CDR3 is 15 residues. V dropped 1 base and J dropped 0 bases, with 8 bases sitting between them. The CDR3 coding sequence is TGTGCCAGCAGCTTGACTCCCCACTCCTACAATGAGCAGTTCTTC. Translating it yields CASSLTPHSYNEQFF.

This sequence joins TRBV9 and TRBJ1-2; tentatively, D is TRBD1 (5 bases). In germline, CDR1 is SGDLS, CDR2 YYNGEE. CDR3 length equals 11 residues. The V end lost 7 bases, the J end lost 3 bases, and 7 bases lay between the germline ends. Here the CDR3 reads CASGGDYGYTF. In DNA form, the CDR3 reads TGTGCCAGCGGAGGGGACTATGGCTACACCTTC.

The chain links TRBV7-9 to TRBJ1-1; a possible D gene is TRBD1 (5 bases). The CDR3 contains 13 residues. CDR1 and CDR2 from the germline V gene are SEHNR and FQNEAQ (reference sequence). Trimming left V 8 bases short and J 3 bases short, with 13 bases between. DNA for the CDR3: TGTGCCAGCCAAAGACGGGGGGACACTGAAGCTTTCTTT. This translates into CASQRRGDTEAFF.

The chain has TRBV6-1 and TRBJ2-7; 7 bases map to TRBD1. J was trimmed by 2 bases and V by 1 base; bases with no gene match: 5. In germline, CDR1 is MNHNS, CDR2 SASEGT. The CDR3 runs 15 residues. CDR3 protein: CASSEEGTVTYEQYF. The CDR3 DNA reads as TGTGCCAGCAGTGAAGAGGGGACAGTCACCTACGAGCAGTACTTC.

The J gene is TRBJ1-3, the V gene TRBV4-3, with D maybe TRBD1 (5 bases). The CDR3 is 16 amino acids. CDR1 and CDR2 from the germline V gene are LGHNA and YSLEER. Deletions cut 0 bases from V and 0 bases from J, with 9 bases between. The CDR3 here is CASSQDWGSSGNTIYF. CDR3 nucleotide sequence: TGCGCCAGCAGCCAAGATTGGGGCAGCTCTGGAAACACCATATATTTT.

V and J are TRBV9 and TRBJ2-1; the match to TRBD2 covers 7 bases. The ends lost 5 bases at V and 7 bases at J; junction bases unmatched: 15. The CDR3 extends over 16 amino acids. From germline, CDR1 is SGDLS and CDR2 YYNGEE. CDR3 region: CASRSQARGSGNEQFF. The CDR3 region has the DNA TGTGCCAGCAGGTCCCAAGCGCGGGGGTCTGGAAATGAGCAGTTCTTC.

The gene calls are TRBV28 and TRBJ1-5, with TRBD1 identical over 9 bases. Germline-derived CDR1 and CDR2 are MDHEN and SYDVKM. The CDR3 consists of 14 residues. After removal of 8 bases from V and 4 bases from J, the junction contained 6 bases not matched to a gene. CDR3 DNA sequence: TGTGCCAGCGGGGGACAGGGTGGGAATCAGCCCCAGCATTTT. Translated: CASGGQGGNQPQHF.

The chain has TRBV4-3 and TRBJ1-3; D may be TRBD1 (5 bases). There are 16 residues in the CDR3. V was pared by 0 bases and J by 3 bases, with 12 bases between. In germline, CDR1 is LGHNA, CDR2 YSLEER. This CDR3 is CASSQDLTRGGNTIYF. In DNA form, the CDR3 reads TGCGCCAGCAGCCAAGATCTGACAAGGGGTGGAAACACCATATATTTT.

The chain recombines TRBV19 with TRBJ2-7; 10 nucleotides line up with TRBD2. There are 14 residues in the CDR3. Looked up from germline, CDR1 is LNHDA and CDR2 is SQIVND (reference sequence). The V gene end was trimmed by 6 bases and the J gene end by 2 bases; junction bases not matched to a gene: 4. The CDR3 loop reads CASRASGGPYEQYF. Here the CDR3 DNA reads TGTGCCAGTAGGGCTAGCGGGGGCCCCTACGAGCAGTACTTC.

This clone occurred once. The gene calls are TRBV9 and TRBJ2-7, with a tentative D call TRBD2 (6 bases). Looked up from germline, CDR1 is SGDLS and CDR2 is YYNGEE. The CDR3 is 13 amino acids. The V and J ends lost 3 bases and 6 bases respectively, with 13 bases between them. For the CDR3, the DNA is TGTGCCAGCAGCGGTGGAGGGAGGATCGAGCAGTACTTC. Amino acid sequence: CASSGGGRIEQYF. Full variable domain (rest looked up from reference TRBV9 and TRBJ2-7): DSGVTQTPKHLITATGQRVTLRCSPRSGDLSVYWYQQSLDQGLQFLIQYYNGEERAKGNILERFSAQQFPDLHSELNLSSLELGDSALYFCASSGGGRIEQYFGPGTRLTVT.

This chain uses TRBV25-1 with TRBJ2-5; D call uncertain. The V and J ends lost 4 bases and 0 bases respectively, with 9 bases between them. Germline lookup yields CDR1 MGHDK and CDR2 SYGVNS. The CDR3 loop spans 14 amino acids. Here the CDR3 DNA reads TGTGCCAGCAGTGCCCCCCGGGACCAAGAGACCCAGTACTTC. Translating it yields CASSAPRDQETQYF.

This chain joins TRBV19 and TRBJ1-5; possible D gene TRBD1, 6 bases. CDR1 is LNHDA and CDR2 is SQIVND in the germline V gene (reference sequence). The V end was cut by 1 base, the J end by 10 bases, with 8 bases between. CDR3 length equals 12 residues. The CDR3 nucleotides read TGTGCCAGTAGTATAGTACAGGGTCCCCAGCATTTT. Translated, it gives CASSIVQGPQHF.

The sample holds one count of this clone. This rearrangement joins TRBV19 to TRBJ2-4; D not resolved. This CDR3 has 11 residues. Germline loops: CDR1 LNHDA, CDR2 SQIVND (reference sequence). V was shortened by 11 bases and J by 5 bases, with 10 bases between the two germline ends. The CDR3 DNA reads TGTGCCGTAATCGAGGAAAACATTCAGTACTTC. This codes for CAVIEENIQYF.

The table lists this clone with a few counts. The rearrangement uses TRBV4-3 and TRBJ1-2; D ambiguous. V lost 0 bases, J lost 0 bases, and 8 bases lay in between. Germline loops: CDR1 LGHNA, CDR2 YSLEER. CDR3 size: 15 residues. CDR3 bases: TGCGCCAGCAGCCAAGATCGCCCGGCTAACTATGGCTACACCTTC. It translates to CASSQDRPANYGYTF.

Only one count was recorded for this clone. The chain couples TRBV3-1 (or the pseudogene TRBV3-2) to TRBJ1-2; D not resolved. Germline V gene data show CDR1 as LGHDT and CDR2 as YNNKEL (reference sequence). V was cut by 5 bases and J by 4 bases, with 17 bases left in between. CDR3 length: 15 residues. This CDR3 is CASSSSPDSSYGYTF. The CDR3 DNA reads TGTGCCAGCAGCTCCTCCCCAGACTCTAGCTATGGCTACACCTTC.

V is TRBV6-2 or TRBV6-3 and J is TRBJ1-1; D is possibly TRBD1 (6 bases). Germline lookup yields CDR1 MNHEY and CDR2 SVGEGT. This CDR3 comprises 12 residues. Trimming shortened V by 5 bases and J by 10 bases, and 14 bases separated the two germline ends. CDR3 nucleotides: TGTGCCAGCAGTCCGGGGGGGGCGATAGCTTTCTTT. It is translated as CASSPGGAIAFF.